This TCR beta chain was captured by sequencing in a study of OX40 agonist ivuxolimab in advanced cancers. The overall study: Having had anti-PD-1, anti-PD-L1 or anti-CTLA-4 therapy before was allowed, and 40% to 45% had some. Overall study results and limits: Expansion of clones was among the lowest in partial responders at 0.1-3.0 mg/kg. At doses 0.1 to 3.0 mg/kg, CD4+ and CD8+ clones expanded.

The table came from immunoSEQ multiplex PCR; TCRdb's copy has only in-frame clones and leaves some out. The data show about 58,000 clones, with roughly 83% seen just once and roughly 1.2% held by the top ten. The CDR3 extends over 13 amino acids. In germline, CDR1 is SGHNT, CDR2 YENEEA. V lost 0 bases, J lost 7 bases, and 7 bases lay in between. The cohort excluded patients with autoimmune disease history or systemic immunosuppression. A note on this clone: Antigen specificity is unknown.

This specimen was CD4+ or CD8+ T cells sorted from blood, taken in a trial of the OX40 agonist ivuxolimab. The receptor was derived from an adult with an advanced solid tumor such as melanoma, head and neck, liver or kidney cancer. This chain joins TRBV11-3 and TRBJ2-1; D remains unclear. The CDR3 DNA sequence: TGTGCCAGCAGCTTAGATGCCCGGAATGAGCAGTTCTTC. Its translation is CASSLDARNEQFF.